This record covers a single TCR beta chain. Its binding antigen is unknown. No qualities accompany the bases; no much larger clone lies one base away. The data were taken from a study of blood T cells in healthy people across ages (dated by TCRdb to between 2014 and 2017). Turning to the overall study: Template switching captured roughly one uniquely barcoded TCR beta cDNA molecule per two T cells in model experiments. Age-related changes in TCR beta repertoire diversity were measured in the study by deep sequencing normalized with unique cDNA molecular identifiers. The donors were divided into four age groups: young (average around 16 years), middle-aged (about 41), aged (under 70) and long-lived (approximately 74). To avoid experimental bias, donors of different ages were randomly spread across the sequencing lanes. Two additional independent replicas of 1 million unique cDNA reads from the same blood draw were analyzed for two donors (one aged 18 to 30 and one aged 80 or older). The full study reports these points: Because profiling used bulk unsorted PBMCs, naive and antigen-experienced compartments could not be compared conclusively. Because donor CMV infection status was unknown, age-related changes in expanded clonotypes were potentially confounded. Compared with the aged group, the long-lived group had more naive CD4+ T cells, fewer expanded clones and increased TCR diversity, a pattern suggesting age selection. Observed TCR beta diversity per million T cells fell roughly linearly with age, and a significant reduction was already apparent by age roughly 40. Observed TCR beta diversity correlated strongly with the percentage of naive T cells measured by flow cytometry. Estimates of total diversity based on one million sequenced T cells were considered lower bounds and underestimates.

Systemically healthy Caucasian individuals from Russia, some 36 in total and aged about 6 to 90 years, were included as donors. Ten milliliters of peripheral blood were drawn from each donor into EDTA-treated Vacutainer tubes. Ficoll-Paque density-gradient centrifugation was used to isolate PBMCs, with at least 7 million obtained per sample. Trizol reagent was used to extract total RNA from the PBMCs, yielding at least 5.5 micrograms per sample. The percentages of naive CD45RAhigh/CD27high T cells were determined by flow cytometry on a PBMC aliquot from every donor. CDR3 length: 15 amino acids, cysteine to phenylalanine. The read is trimmed to its CDR3 DNA, 45 bases read in frame from base 1. CDR1 and CDR2 are drawn from the germline V gene: MDHEN, SYDVKM. Here V drops 5 bases and J drops 5 bases, and the junction holds 6 bases not matched to any gene. Library preparation was by 5' RACE. Sequencing instrument: Illumina HiSeq 2500. The second PCR ran for about 6 to 12 cycles and used a J-beta primer mix along with a sample-barcoded 5' primer. A unique molecular identifier was introduced onto each TCR beta cDNA molecule by a template-switch 5' adaptor carrying 12 random nucleotides. At least 2.5 million CDR3-containing paired-end reads were obtained from each sample. First-strand cDNA was synthesized from all RNA with the Mint cDNA synthesis kit, primed by a TRBC-specific oligonucleotide. Following uracil-DNA glycosylase treatment, a first 18-cycle PCR with universal primers M1SS and BC2_uni_R was performed on all cDNA. The authors' analysis ran thus. For normalization, 1 million high-quality reads, each with a distinct molecular identifier, were randomly selected from each sample. Reads with shared molecular identifiers were discarded instead of being binned into consensus sequences. MiTCR, run with a Q25 quality threshold and the strictest error-elimination algorithm, handled CDR3 identification, clonotype clustering and error correction. A nonparametric unseen species model with Euler transformation was used to estimate a lower bound on total TCR beta diversity. Using fastp trimming at Q25 and MiXCR clonotype assembly, TCRdb reanalyzed the public sequencing data and kept in-frame beta chains. Here each entry gathers all rows of one CDR3 protein and keeps the most common genes and DNA. For this entry, the V and J calls and clone size follow TCRdb and not the study's own pipeline. Within this sample are hundreds of thousands of distinct CDR3 sequences, with 46% of them counted one time only. The top ten clonotypes cover about a sixth of the sample.

This chain joins TRBV28 to TRBJ2-1, and 10 bases in between align with TRBD1. Sequences were obtained from blood. This sequence was found in an elderly man in good health. Here is the DNA: TGTGCCAGCAGTAGGACAGGGGGTGTGGACAATGAGCAGTTCTTC. This translates into CASSRTGGVDNEQFF.